This T cell receptor beta chain comes out of a study of T cell repertoires in cytomegalovirus infection. Study information: The study used recently identified HLA-C-restricted and well-studied HLA-B-restricted CMV epitopes. Public TCR beta signatures were indicative of both CMV infection and a matching HLA type.

A single count supports this clonotype. Its specificity is unknown. Points from the study as a whole: Public TCR beta family frequency separated CMV-and-HLA carriers, including in an independent cohort. The ex vivo response was dominated by HLA-C-restricted CMV-specific TCR beta clonotypes.

CDR1 is MDHEN and CDR2 is SYDVKM in the germline V gene. Trimming cost V 8 bases and J 8 bases; bases outside gene matches: 14. This CDR3 is built from 15 residues. TCRdb independently ran MiXCR on the reads; one entry per CDR3 protein. The table has around 430,000 distinct CDR3 sequences, about two fifths seen once. This specimen was cultured PBMCs, taken from culture after CMV antigen stimulation. This sequence was found in a human donor in good health (CMV status not recorded). Some clones in this sample may be carry-over from other donors' samples. This rearrangement joins TRBV28 to TRBJ1-2; 10 nucleotides match TRBD1. Here the CDR3 reads CASSRQGAPSGGYTF. CDR3 coding DNA: TGTGCCAGCTCTCGACAGGGGGCCCCGTCGGGAGGCTACACCTTC.